This T cell receptor (beta chain) was captured by sequencing in a study of blood T cell repertoires in COVID-19. Overall study: COVID-19 samples, acute and convalescent, were from the United States, Italy and Spain. The analysed material was cDNA or gDNA that came from T cells, B-cell-depleted T cells, or PBMCs.

Germline CDR1 is MNHEY and CDR2 is SMNVEV (reference sequence). The CDR3 is made up of 15 amino acids. The V end lost 4 bases, the J end lost 8 bases, and 20 bases lay between the germline ends. Original processing methods: Cell counts per sample came from amplifying reference gene primers. The table came from immunoSEQ multiplex PCR; TCRdb's copy has only in-frame clones and leaves some out. V, J and clone size reflect that table, while D and trimming were determined from the DNA. The data contain 150,000 to 160,000 clones, 75% to 90% of them singletons. The sample taken for sequencing was peripheral blood. This clonotype was sampled from a woman aged 40 to 50 with acute or convalescent COVID-19. J is TRBJ1-2 and V is TRBV27; weak D call: TRBD1 (6 bases). The CDR3 protein is CASSYGIQDSTGYTF. CDR3 coding DNA: TGTGCCAGCAGTTACGGGATACAGGACAGTACGGGCTACACCTTC.